Shown below are 10 T cell receptor beta chains from a single sample sequenced in a study of OX40 agonist ivuxolimab in advanced cancers. The table came from immunoSEQ multiplex PCR; TCRdb's copy has only in-frame clones and leaves some out. The sample carries about 72,000 clones, 80% to 90% recorded once. The specimen comprised CD4+ or CD8+ T cells sorted from blood, sampled in a trial of the OX40 agonist ivuxolimab. The receptors were gathered from an adult with an advanced solid tumor such as melanoma, head and neck, liver or kidney cancer.

J is TRBJ2-5 and V is TRBV5-1; maybe TRBD2 (6 bases). The CDR3 is 14 residues long. Germline values: CDR1 SGHRS, CDR2 YFSETQ. V dropped 4 bases and J dropped 1 base, with 11 bases sitting between them. The DNA for the CDR3 is TGCGCCAGCAGCACCGGGACTGGCCAAGAGACCCAGTACTTC. Translating gives CASSTGTGQETQYF.

The V gene is TRBV9, the J gene TRBJ2-1; 10 bases align to TRBD2. V shed 0 bases and J 2 bases; nucleotides not matched to a gene: 5. Germline CDR1 SGDLS, CDR2 YYNGEE. The CDR3 spans 17 residues. This CDR3 reads CASSVATLAGAYNEQFF. The DNA of the CDR3 is TGTGCCAGCAGCGTAGCTACCCTAGCGGGGGCCTACAATGAGCAGTTCTTC.

The J gene is TRBJ2-1, the V gene TRBV6-1; maybe TRBD1 (5 bases). The CDR3 contains 15 residues. Germline V gives CDR1 MNHNS, CDR2 SASEGT. V gave up 6 bases and J gave up 1 base, with 13 bases separating them. The CDR3 reads CASSGQGWSYNEQFF. Here the CDR3 DNA reads TGTGCCAGCAGCGGCCAGGGATGGTCCTACAATGAGCAGTTCTTC.

The chain joins TRBV5-1 to TRBJ1-2; 9 positions agree with TRBD1. This CDR3 region has 17 residues. Germline V gives CDR1 SGHRS, CDR2 YFSETQ. V dropped 0 bases and J dropped 5; count of bases not matched to a gene: 11. The CDR3 DNA follows: TGCGCCAGCAGCTTGGGATCCGGGACAGGGTATGATTATGGCTACACCTTC. Protein sequence: CASSLGSGTGYDYGYTF.

The chain joins TRBV18 to TRBJ2-7, with TRBD1 identical over 9 bases. Germline-derived CDR1 and CDR2 are KGHSH and LQKENI. With 4 bases clipped from V and 4 bases from J, the junction kept 11 bases outside the gene matches. The CDR3 runs to 16 residues. The CDR3 loop reads CASSLTSGTGLYEQYF. The CDR3 nucleotides read TGTGCCAGCTCACTTACATCCGGGACAGGGCTTTACGAGCAGTACTTC.

The chain combines TRBV4-1 with TRBJ1-5; D remains ambiguous. This CDR3 is built from 16 residues. CDR1 MGHRA and CDR2 YSYEKL come from the germline V gene. V gave up 1 base and J gave up 2 bases, with 12 bases separating them. The CDR3 sequence: CASSQGVGIGNQPQHF. Written as DNA, the CDR3 is TGCGCCAGCAGCCAAGGGGTCGGAATTGGCAATCAGCCCCAGCATTTT.

This sequence joins TRBV5-1 and TRBJ2-7; 11 bases map to TRBD2. This CDR3 is built from 14 residues. In germline, CDR1 is SGHRS, CDR2 YFSETQ. Trimming took 2 bases from V and 3 from J; bases not matched to a gene: 1. CDR3 protein: CASSFSGGDYEQYF. DNA for the CDR3: TGCGCCAGCAGCTTTAGCGGGGGGGACTACGAGCAGTACTTC. The variable domain in full, with the rest retrieved from reference TRBV5-1 and TRBJ2-7, is KAGVTQTPRYLIKTRGQQVTLSCSPISGHRSVSWYQQTPGQGLQFLFEYFSETQRNKGNFPGRFSGRQFSNSRSEMNVSTLELGDSALYLCASSFSGGDYEQYFGPGTRLTVT.

The J gene is TRBJ2-1, the V gene TRBV28, with 11 bases fitting TRBD2. Germline lookup yields CDR1 MDHEN and CDR2 SYDVKM. The CDR3 extends over 16 amino acids. After removal of 4 bases from V and 4 bases from J, the junction contained 6 bases not matched to a gene. The CDR3 protein is CASSSASGGHYNEQFF. The CDR3 DNA sequence: TGTGCCAGCAGTTCAGCTAGCGGGGGGCATTACAATGAGCAGTTCTTC.

The chain combines TRBV12-5 with TRBJ2-7; D perhaps matches TRBD2 (6 bases). With 6 bases removed from V and 6 bases from J, the gap between germline ends came to 21 bases. The germline gives CDR1 LGHNT, CDR2 FRNRAP. CDR3 length: 15 residues. CDR3 in amino acids: CASGVRGREFFEQYF. The CDR3 DNA reads as TGTGCTAGTGGCGTTCGGGGTCGGGAGTTTTTCGAGCAGTACTTC.

The rearrangement links TRBV7-9 to TRBJ2-1, with D perhaps TRBD2 (6 bases). The CDR3 extends over 15 amino acids. Germline-derived CDR1 and CDR2 are SEHNR and FQNEAQ (reference sequence). V was shortened by 5 bases and J by 2 bases, with 13 bases between the two germline ends. The CDR3 is CASSPRGDTYNEQFF. CDR3 sequence (DNA): TGTGCCAGCAGCCCCCGCGGGGATACCTACAATGAGCAGTTCTTC. Full variable domain (remainder filled in from reference TRBV7-9 and TRBJ2-1): DTGVSQNPRHKITKRGQNVTFRCDPISEHNRLYWYRQTLGQGPEFLTYFQNEAQLEKSRLLSDRFSAERPKGSFSTLEIQRTEQGDSAMYLCASSPRGDTYNEQFFGPGTRLTVL.